The 14 T cell receptor beta chains presented below share a single source sample, sequenced in a study of Ad26.COV2.S vaccination and SARS-CoV-2 variants. Treatment noted: roughly 18 received Ad26.COV2.S at low or high dose, single or two shots; about five received placebo; per-sample allocation not given. The investigators took samples on day 63 after the first vaccine or placebo injection. Method: immunoSEQ multiplex PCR; TCRdb's copy keeps in-frame clones and lacks some. The data hold 200,000 to 250,000 clones, with approximately 87% observed a single time. The sequencing here drew on peripheral blood, taken in a trial of Ad26.COV2.S vaccine versus placebo. The receptor set was obtained from a person aged 18-65 years who received the Ad26.COV2.S COVID-19 vaccine or a placebo.

The chain carries TRBV4-3 and TRBJ1-1, with TRBD1 identical over 9 bases. Trimming removed 0 bases from V and 8 bases from J; junction bases left unmatched: 10. The CDR3 loop spans 16 amino acids. Germline V gives CDR1 LGHNA, CDR2 YSLEER. CDR3 DNA sequence: TGCGCCAGCAGCCAAGACCCTTTAACAGGGGGCGCGGAAGCTTTCTTT. Amino acid sequence: CASSQDPLTGGAEAFF.

This rearrangement joins TRBV25-1 to TRBJ2-5; D perhaps matches TRBD2 (5 bases). V lost 5 bases and J lost 7, with 8 bases in between. Germline V lookup: CDR1 MGHDK, CDR2 SYGVNS. The CDR3 loop spans 11 amino acids. The chain's CDR3 is CASSLEGTQYF. The CDR3 DNA sequence: TGTGCCAGCAGTCTAGAGGGGACCCAGTACTTC.

V is TRBV7-9 and J is TRBJ2-7; 7 positions match TRBD1. The V gene end was trimmed by 4 bases and the J gene end by 5 bases; junction bases not matched to a gene: 14. The CDR3 has 16 residues. Germline V gene lookup returns CDR1 SEHNR and CDR2 FQNEAQ (reference sequence). The CDR3 nucleotides are TGTGCCAGCAGCTCAGGGTCGGACAGGAGTTCCCACGAGCAGTACTTC. Its translation: CASSSGSDRSSHEQYF.

The rearrangement links TRBV30 to TRBJ2-2; no definite D call. The CDR3 is 14 residues long. Trimming shortened V by 0 bases and J by 4 bases, and 9 bases separated the two germline ends. The germline gives CDR1 GTSNPN, CDR2 SVGIG (reference sequence). CDR3 sequence reads: CAWSVLPSTGELFF. The CDR3 DNA follows: TGTGCCTGGAGTGTACTTCCGAGCACCGGGGAGCTGTTTTTT.

The chain joins TRBV28 to TRBJ2-1; no clear D gene. Trimming took 7 bases from V and 4 from J, leaving 14 bases between them. This CDR3 region has 14 residues. CDR1 and CDR2 from the germline V gene are MDHEN and SYDVKM. CDR3 residues: CASTPSLGYNEQFF. The CDR3 DNA reads as TGTGCCAGCACCCCATCCTTGGGGTACAATGAGCAGTTCTTC. Looking up the rest from reference TRBV28 and TRBJ2-1 gives the full variable domain: DVKVTQSSRYLVKRTGEKVFLECVQDMDHENMFWYRQDPGLGLRLIYFSYDVKMKEKGDIPEGYSVSREKKERFSLILESASTNQTSMYLCASTPSLGYNEQFFGPGTRLTVL.

This clone was seen once. This rearrangement joins TRBV11-2 to TRBJ2-7, with D perhaps matching TRBD1 or TRBD2 (5 bases each). The germline V and J ends were trimmed by 4 bases and 4 bases, with 17 bases remaining between them. From germline, CDR1 is SGHAT and CDR2 FQNNGV. CDR3 length equals 15 residues. The DNA of the CDR3 is TGTGCCAGCAGCTCAGGGAGAGATCCAGGATACGAGCAGTACTTC. Amino acid sequence: CASSSGRDPGYEQYF.

This chain joins TRBV30 and TRBJ2-2, with a tentative D call TRBD1 (6 bases). V lost 5 bases and J lost 3, with 13 bases in between. This CDR3 spans 14 amino acids. Germline V gene lookup returns CDR1 GTSNPN and CDR2 SVGIG (reference sequence). The CDR3 nucleotides are TGTGCCTGGTGGGACATTCGGTACACCGGGGAGCTGTTTTTT. It encodes CAWWDIRYTGELFF. The full variable domain, completed using reference TRBV30 and TRBJ2-2, is SQTIHQWPATLVQPVGSPLSLECTVEGTSNPNLYWYRQAAGRGLQLLFYSVGIGQISSEVPQNLSASRPQDRQFILSSKKLLLSDSGFYLCAWWDIRYTGELFFGEGSRLTVL.

The gene calls are TRBV28 and TRBJ2-1; 10 bases map to TRBD1. Trimming removed 5 bases from V and 8 bases from J; junction bases left unmatched: 6. Germline CDR1 reads MDHEN; CDR2 reads SYDVKM. This CDR3 has 14 amino acids. The CDR3 is CASSPRQGAHEQFF. DNA of the CDR3: TGTGCCAGCAGTCCGCGACAGGGGGCGCATGAGCAGTTCTTC.

The genes are TRBV19 and TRBJ1-2; D is unresolved. Deletions cut 3 bases from V and 2 bases from J, with 7 bases between. The CDR3 consists of 13 residues. The V gene's germline CDR1 is LNHDA and CDR2 SQIVND (reference sequence). The CDR3 sequence is CASSMLDNYGYTF. The DNA for the CDR3 is TGTGCCAGTAGTATGCTGGACAACTATGGCTACACCTTC. The full variable domain, with the rest looked up from reference TRBV19 and TRBJ1-2, is DGGITQSPKYLFRKEGQNVTLSCEQNLNHDAMYWYRQDPGQGLRLIYYSQIVNDFQKGDIAEGYSVSREKKESFPLTVTSAQKNPTAFYLCASSMLDNYGYTFGSGTRLTVV.

The chain links TRBV12-3 or TRBV12-4 to TRBJ2-3; D unresolved. The CDR3 has 12 residues. V was shortened by 0 bases and J by 6 bases, with 4 bases between the two germline ends. CDR3 sequence (DNA): TGTGCCAGCAGTTTAGCGCGCGATACGCAGTATTTT. This codes for CASSLARDTQYF.

V usage is TRBV7-8 and J usage is TRBJ1-3; no clear D. CDR3 size: 13 residues. From germline, CDR1 is SGHVS and CDR2 FQNEAQ. The V gene lost 3 bases and the J gene lost 0 bases, with 3 bases spanning the gap. The CDR3 DNA reads TGTGCCAGCAGCTTTAACTCTGGAAACACCATATATTTT. Amino acid sequence: CASSFNSGNTIYF.

V and J are TRBV30 and TRBJ2-7; TRBD1 matches at 7 bases. V was clipped by 2 bases and J by 5 bases; unmatched bases: 15. CDR3 length equals 16 residues. Germline assignment: CDR1 GTSNPN and CDR2 SVGIG (reference sequence). CDR3 amino acids: CAWSPYGTVKVNEQYF. The CDR3 DNA is TGTGCCTGGAGTCCCTATGGGACAGTTAAGGTCAACGAGCAGTACTTC.

Only one count was recorded for this clone. V and J are TRBV6-6 and TRBJ2-3; 7 bases line up with TRBD2. Germline assignment: CDR1 MNHNY and CDR2 SVGAGI (reference sequence). Germline trimming cut 2 bases from V and 0 bases from J; bases unmatched to any gene: 2. This CDR3 region has 15 residues. In DNA form, the CDR3 reads TGTGCCAGCAGTTACCTAGCGGCTAGCACAGATACGCAGTATTTT. Amino acids: CASSYLAASTDTQYF.

This clone was recorded only once. The chain recombines TRBV9 with TRBJ2-3, with 9 positions matching TRBD2. There are 17 residues in the CDR3. With V trimmed by 0 bases and J by 3 bases, 8 bases remained unmatched. Per germline, CDR1 SGDLS and CDR2 YYNGEE. In nucleotides, the CDR3 is TGTGCCAGCAGCGTAGAAACGGCGGGAGGGCCGACAGATACGCAGTATTTT. Encoded protein: CASSVETAGGPTDTQYF.